Listed below are T cell receptor beta chains from one sample, sequenced in a study of cytomegalovirus exposure and HLA in healthy donors. Measured with immunoSEQ multiplex PCR; TCRdb has only the in-frame clones, and not every one. The table shows roughly 130,000 clones, with about 90% occurring only once. The source material was PBMCs. These receptors all come from a young man in good health and CMV-seronegative. The CDR3 runs from the conserved cysteine through the conserved F or W. Fields, in order: J gene, CDR3 length, V gene, D gene, clone size, CDR3 DNA, CDR3 protein. The D gene is left open where the match is weak. The listing skips clone size in some rows; elsewhere it reads once, few, many or a size class.

TRBJ1-1 14 TRBV6-1 TRBD1 few TGTGCCAGCACTACGGGACAGCCGAACACTGAAGCTTTCTTT CASTTGQPNTEAFF
TRBJ1-5 13 TRBV7-2 . . TGTGCCAGCAGCTTACGGGGAAATCAGCCCCAGCATTTT CASSLRGNQPQHF
TRBJ1-5 15 TRBV30 TRBD1 . TGTGCCTGGAGGGAAACAGGGGCCCGGTCTCAGCCCCAGCATTTT CAWRETGARSQPQHF
TRBJ1-1 13 TRBV5-6 TRBD1 . TGTGCCAGCAGCTTGACAGGGGTGACTGAAGCTTTCTTT CASSLTGVTEAFF
TRBJ1-1 13 TRBV2 . . TGTGCCAGCAGAGAGGAGAAGAACACTGAAGCTTTCTTT CASREEKNTEAFF
TRBJ2-7 13 TRBV4-1 . . TGCGCCAGCAGCCCAGCGGATTACTACGAGCAGTACTTC CASSPADYYEQYF
TRBJ2-1 16 TRBV15 TRBD2 . TGTGCCACCAGCAGAGCCCCAGCGGGGGGATACAATGAGCAGTTCTTC CATSRAPAGGYNEQFF
TRBJ1-2 14 TRBV6-1 TRBD1 . TGTGCCAGCAGTGAAAGGGGGACAGCCTATGGCTACACCTTC CASSERGTAYGYTF
TRBJ2-3 18 TRBV2 TRBD2 . TGTGCCAGCAAACGTCGAGGAACTAGCGCGATACTCACAGATACGCAGTATTTT CASKRRGTSAILTDTQYF
TRBJ1-5 16 TRBV19 TRBD1 . TGTGCCAGTAGTACTACTCCGGGACAGGGGGCATCGCCCCAGCATTTT CASSTTPGQGASPQHF
TRBJ2-7 16 TRBV25-1 . . TGTGCCAGCAGTGAATTTGGAGGCCTATCGGCCAACGAGCAGTACTTC CASSEFGGLSANEQYF
TRBJ1-1 11 TRBV7-9 . . TGTGCCAGCAGCTTTCGCAGTGAAGCTTTCTTT CASSFRSEAFF
TRBJ2-1 16 TRBV7-2 TRBD2 . TGTGCCAGCAGCTGGAAAACTAGCGGGATATACAATGAGCAGTTCTTC CASSWKTSGIYNEQFF
TRBJ1-1 16 TRBV5-6 . . TGTGCCAGCAGCTTGGGGGTGGGGCTGGTGGGCACTGAAGCTTTCTTT CASSLGVGLVGTEAFF
TRBJ1-6 16 TRBV15 . . TGTGCCACCAGCAGAGACGGTCGCTGGGAGAATTCACCCCTCCACTTT CATSRDGRWENSPLHF
TRBJ1-3 15 TRBV6-1 . . TGTGCCAGTGTAAGGTCTGGGGCGACTGGAAACACCATATATTTT CASVRSGATGNTIYF
TRBJ2-2 12 TRBV27 . . TGTGCCAGCAGTGTCGGTACCGGGGAGCTGTTTTTT CASSVGTGELFF
TRBJ1-5 15 TRBV28 . . TGTGCCAGCCAACGGAGGACCCCTAGCAATCAGCCCCAGCATTTT CASQRRTPSNQPQHF
TRBJ2-7 16 TRBV5-6 . . TGTGCCAGCAGCTCCGCTTGGGGGCGAAGCTCCTACGAGCAGTACTTC CASSSAWGRSSYEQYF
TRBJ2-7 15 TRBV6-5 TRBD2 . TGTGCCAGCACTCCCTCAGGGGTAGCGGGAGACGAGCAGTACTTC CASTPSGVAGDEQYF
TRBJ1-1 16 TRBV7-2 . . TGTGCCAGCAGTCATCCCGAAGGCCCATCGAGGACTGAAGCTTTCTTT CASSHPEGPSRTEAFF
TRBJ1-1 14 TRBV30 . once TGTGCCTGGAGTGAAGAGATTTTGAACACTGAAGCTTTCTTT CAWSEEILNTEAFF
TRBJ1-2 14 TRBV7-9 . . TGTGCCAGCAGCTTGAGGACAGCGCCTTTCGGCTACACCTTC CASSLRTAPFGYTF
TRBJ1-1 14 TRBV6-5 . . TGTGCCAGCAGTCCGCAGGTGGCGAACACTGAAGCTTTCTTT CASSPQVANTEAFF
TRBJ2-7 15 TRBV10-1 . . TGCGCCAGCAGTGAGTCGATCGGGAGTGGGTACGAGCAGTACTTC CASSESIGSGYEQYF
TRBJ1-2 16 TRBV5-1 . . TGCGCCAGCAGCTCCGGGAAATCCATCGAGAACTATGGCTACACCTTC CASSSGKSIENYGYTF
TRBJ1-1 14 TRBV4-1 . . TGCGCCAGCAGCCAAGTCCCGGGAAACACTGAAGCTTTCTTT CASSQVPGNTEAFF
TRBJ1-3 14 TRBV5-1 . . TGCGCCAGCAGCGTCAGGGGCTCTGGAAACACCATATATTTT CASSVRGSGNTIYF
TRBJ2-1 15 TRBV7-7 . . TGTGCCAGCAGACAACTAGCAGGAGGCGGTGGTGAGCAGTTCTTC CASRQLAGGGGEQFF
TRBJ2-7 13 TRBV11-2 . . TGTGCCAGCAGCCCTGACACGTCTTACGAGCAGTACTTC CASSPDTSYEQYF
TRBJ2-3 13 TRBV10-3 TRBD1 . TGTGCCATCAGTGATAAAAGGGACAGTTTGCAGTATTTT CAISDKRDSLQYF
TRBJ2-5 14 TRBV9 . . TGTGCCAGCAGCGTGGGACTTGGCCAAGAGACCCAGTACTTC CASSVGLGQETQYF
TRBJ2-3 16 TRBV30 TRBD2 . TGTGCCTGGGATCCTCGGACTAGCGGGAGCCCTTATACGCAGTATTTT CAWDPRTSGSPYTQYF
TRBJ2-5 15 TRBV5-4 TRBD1 . TGTGCCAGCAGCCTAGACACAGGGGGAACGGAGACCCAGTACTTC CASSLDTGGTETQYF
TRBJ1-1 15 TRBV5-1 . . TGCGCCAGCAGCCCGGTCGGGGGAATGAACACTGAAGCTTTCTTT CASSPVGGMNTEAFF